A selection of T cell receptor beta chains follows, all from one sample in a study of T cells after yellow fever vaccination. TCRdb used MiXCR to reprocess the 5' RACE reads, holding one entry per CDR3 protein. The sample lists a few hundred thousand distinct CDR3 sequences; over 3.5% were seen once. The sample consisted of PBMCs, taken 5 days after the yellow fever booster vaccination. The receptors stem from a man between 18 and 29 years old who received the YFV17D yellow fever vaccine. Both conserved end residues are part of each CDR3. A D gene is named only where the DNA matches it firmly. Clone size is not always given. Where it is, it says once, few, many or a class for expanded clones.

V,D,size,J,CDR3,DNA
TRBV7-3,TRBD2,many,TRBJ2-1,CASSSDPLAGGPVEQFF,TGTGCCAGCAGCTCCGACCCACTAGCGGGGGGGCCGGTTGAGCAGTTCTTC
TRBV20-1,-,-,TRBJ2-6,CSAVTPYSGANVLTF,TGCAGTGCTGTGACGCCCTACTCGGGGGCCAACGTCCTGACTTTC
TRBV24-1,TRBD2,few,TRBJ2-3,CATSDWGEGSPDTQYF,TGTGCCACCAGTGATTGGGGGGAGGGGAGCCCAGATACGCAGTATTTT
TRBV5-1,-,many,TRBJ2-5,CASSLWAEGETQYF,TGCGCCAGCAGCTTGTGGGCAGAAGGAGAGACCCAGTACTTC
TRBV7-2,-,few,TRBJ1-4,CASSPASTNEKLFF,TGTGCCAGCAGTCCAGCTTCAACTAATGAAAAACTGTTTTTT
TRBV6-5,-,-,TRBJ1-4,CASSYGGGINEKLFF,TGTGCCAGCAGTTATGGGGGTGGCATAAATGAAAAACTGTTTTTT
TRBV20-1,TRBD1,few,TRBJ1-2,CSARDRQGASYGYTF,TGCAGTGCTAGAGATAGACAGGGGGCATCCTATGGCTACACCTTC
TRBV20-1,TRBD2,-,TRBJ2-1,CSASTSGGASEQFF,TGCAGTGCTAGTACTAGCGGGGGGGCAAGTGAGCAGTTCTTC
TRBV7-2,-,-,TRBJ1-5,CASSPQQGVNQPQHF,TGTGCCAGCAGCCCCCAACAGGGCGTCAATCAGCCCCAGCATTTT
TRBV6-5,-,few,TRBJ2-4,CASTDSIAKNIQYF,TGTGCCAGCACCGATTCAATTGCCAAAAACATTCAGTACTTC
TRBV28,-,few,TRBJ1-6,CASSLTLSYNSPLHF,TGTGCCAGCAGTTTAACGCTCTCCTATAATTCACCCCTCCACTTT
TRBV29-1,-,-,TRBJ2-5,CSVGGKETQYF,TGCAGCGTTGGGGGGAAAGAGACCCAGTACTTC
TRBV12-3/TRBV12-4,-,-,TRBJ2-3,CASSLRDFEYTQYF,TGTGCCAGCAGTTTAAGGGACTTCGAATATACGCAGTATTTT
TRBV25-1,-,few,TRBJ2-3,CASSEVLAGRDTQYF,TGTGCCAGCAGTGAAGTTCTGGCGGGGAGGGATACGCAGTATTTT
TRBV6-5,-,-,TRBJ1-6,CASSQIGGRANSPLHF,TGTGCCAGCAGCCAGATCGGAGGCAGGGCCAATTCACCCCTCCACTTT
TRBV10-3,TRBD1,many,TRBJ1-5,CAISSGTGGPQPQHF,TGTGCCATCAGTTCCGGGACAGGGGGACCTCAGCCCCAGCATTTT
TRBV7-2,-,many,TRBJ2-4,CASSLARTAKNIQYF,TGTGCCAGCAGCTTAGCGAGGACAGCCAAAAACATTCAGTACTTC
TRBV15,TRBD2,few,TRBJ2-5,CATSKGSTSGEETQYF,TGTGCCACCAGCAAAGGGAGCACTAGCGGAGAAGAGACCCAGTACTTC
TRBV5-1,-,few,TRBJ2-1,CASSGGRGPSSYLGQFF,TGCGCCAGCAGCGGGGGAAGGGGTCCAAGCTCGTACTTAGGGCAGTTCTTC
TRBV7-9,TRBD1,few,TRBJ1-1,CASRFTGGTEAFF,TGTGCCAGCAGATTTACAGGGGGCACTGAAGCTTTCTTT
TRBV5-1,-,many,TRBJ2-3,CASSLVSGSTDTQYF,TGCGCCAGCAGCTTGGTATCAGGGAGCACAGATACGCAGTATTTT
TRBV20-1,-,few,TRBJ1-5,CSALKGVSNQPQHF,TGCAGTGCTTTAAAGGGGGTGAGCAATCAGCCCCAGCATTTT
TRBV20-1,TRBD1,-,TRBJ2-5,CSARDRRQGEETQYF,TGCAGTGCTAGAGATCGGCGACAGGGCGAAGAGACCCAGTACTTC
TRBV3-1,-,-,TRBJ2-7,CASSQGTALSYEQYF,TGTGCCAGCAGCCAAGGGACAGCCCTCTCCTACGAGCAGTACTTC
TRBV19,-,-,TRBJ1-1,CASSPRSLTEAFF,TGTGCCAGTAGTCCCAGGAGTCTAACTGAAGCTTTCTTT
TRBV20-1,-,few,TRBJ1-2,CSANEGSRDYGYTF,TGCAGTGCCAATGAAGGGAGTAGAGACTATGGCTACACCTTC
TRBV6-5,TRBD2,many,TRBJ2-1,CASSRLAGVQNEQFF,TGTGCCAGCAGCCGACTAGCGGGGGTGCAAAATGAGCAGTTCTTC
TRBV10-2,-,few,TRBJ1-2,CASTGILDYGYTF,TGCGCCAGCACGGGCATTCTCGACTATGGCTACACCTTC
TRBV4-2,TRBD2,-,TRBJ2-2,CASSQDWTSGYTGELFF,TGTGCCAGCAGCCAAGATTGGACTAGCGGGTACACCGGGGAGCTGTTTTTT
TRBV12-3/TRBV12-4,-,many,TRBJ2-4,CASSFRQILAKNIQYF,TGTGCCAGCAGTTTTAGGCAGATACTAGCCAAAAACATTCAGTACTTC
TRBV7-2,-,many,TRBJ2-2,CASSLATAWGAGELFF,TGTGCCAGCAGCTTAGCCACAGCCTGGGGCGCCGGGGAGCTGTTTTTT
TRBV18,TRBD1,-,TRBJ2-3,CASSPRTGDGTQYF,TGTGCCAGCTCACCCAGGACAGGGGACGGTACGCAGTATTTT
TRBV4-3,TRBD1,many,TRBJ1-6,CASSQDEGAGNSPLHF,TGCGCCAGCAGCCAAGATGAGGGGGCAGGGAATTCACCCCTCCACTTT
TRBV6-2/TRBV6-3,-,few,TRBJ1-4,CASSYDTGPEKLFF,TGTGCCAGCAGTTACGACACAGGGCCTGAAAAACTGTTTTTT
TRBV18,-,few,TRBJ1-1,CASSPRAGLVEAFF,TGTGCCAGCTCACCACGAGCTGGGCTGGTTGAAGCTTTCTTT
TRBV7-8,-,few,TRBJ2-5,CASSWRGPQETQYF,TGTGCCAGCAGCTGGCGGGGGCCACAAGAGACCCAGTACTTC
TRBV12-3/TRBV12-4,-,few,TRBJ2-5,CASRLWVFRDYQETQYF,TGTGCCAGCAGACTCTGGGTCTTCCGGGACTACCAAGAGACCCAGTACTTC
TRBV5-4,-,few,TRBJ2-3,CASSPELSSTDTQYF,TGTGCCAGCAGCCCGGAACTCTCTAGCACAGATACGCAGTATTTT
TRBV7-9,-,few,TRBJ2-5,CASSRQDDKGWDIQETQYF,TGTGCCAGCAGCCGACAGGACGACAAGGGGTGGGACATTCAAGAGACCCAGTACTTC
TRBV6-1,TRBD2,-,TRBJ2-5,CASQTGLAGGSETQYF,TGTGCCAGCCAGACTGGACTAGCGGGGGGGAGCGAGACCCAGTACTTC